The sequence of this TCR beta chain was determined in a study of T cells in Graves' hyperthyroidism and ophthalmopathy. This clonotype was picked up a small number of times. Its antigen is unknown. The V gene's germline CDR1 is SGDLS and CDR2 YYNGEE. CDR3 length: 14 amino acids. Trimming took 4 bases from V and 6 from J; bases not matched to a gene: 6. Template material for amplifying TCR beta CDR3 regions consisted of RNA transcripts. The HTBI primer set served for first-round RT-PCR of the TCR CDR3. TCRdb re-analysed the multiplex PCR reads in MiXCR, keeping a single row per CDR3 protein. Here the sample spans about 640,000 distinct CDR3 sequences, around 21% being singletons. General study points: Most thyroid-expanded clonotypes above 0.001 were also found in blood.

The sequence came from a man aged 25-40 years with Graves' ophthalmopathy. The chain employs TRBV9 and TRBJ1-3; the match to TRBD1 covers 8 bases. Sequencing input: blood. CDR3 sequence (DNA): TGTGCCAGCAGCAACGCAGGGGGCCCAAACACCATATATTTT. This encodes CASSNAGGPNTIYF.